Each of the 3 T cell receptor beta chains below was sequenced from the same sample in a study of control samples from healthy donors and cancer patients. Profiled with immunoSEQ multiplex PCR; TCRdb holds only in-frame clones, not every one. The profile shows roughly 120,000 clones, just under 95% of them singletons. The sample taken for sequencing was blood. All receptors come from a man aged 25-40 years in good health.

This clone appeared a few times. The chain carries TRBV12-5 and TRBJ1-5; D unclear. Germline CDR1 and CDR2: LGHNT and FRNRAP. The CDR3 has 12 residues. Deletions cut 1 base from V and 5 bases from J, with 3 bases between. The CDR3 DNA reads as TGTGCTAGTGGTTTGGCGTATCAGCCCCAGCATTTT. Protein: CASGLAYQPQHF.

This chain joins TRBV6-5 and TRBJ1-1, with a possible D match to TRBD1 (6 bases). V was trimmed by 6 bases and J by 10 bases, leaving 15 bases between them. Germline V gives CDR1 MNHEY, CDR2 SVGAGI. The CDR3 runs 12 residues. The CDR3 DNA reads as TGTGCCAGCAGCCCCGACAGGAAACGAGCTTTCTTT. It yields the protein CASSPDRKRAFF.

The chain joins TRBV7-2 to TRBJ2-3, with TRBD1 matching 7 bases. The CDR3 is 16 residues long. Losses at the gene ends were 5 bases for V and 2 bases for J; bases not matched to a gene: 10. CDR1 SGHTA and CDR2 FQGNSA come from the germline V gene. In DNA, the CDR3 is TGTGCCAGCAGCGAATGGGGGACAGTCACCACAGATACGCAGTATTTT. It translates to CASSEWGTVTTDTQYF.